The 9 T cell receptor beta chains in this list originate from one sample, sequenced in a study of blood T cell repertoires in COVID-19. The protocol was immunoSEQ multiplex PCR, while the TCRdb copy is restricted to in-frame clones and leaves out a portion. Of about 320,000 clones detected, about four fifths appear once; the ten largest clones hold about 1.2%. The sample taken for sequencing was peripheral blood. The source of these receptors is a woman in her forties or fifties with acute or convalescent COVID-19.

The gene calls are TRBV7-8 and TRBJ2-2; TRBD1 might be the D (7 bases). CDR1 and CDR2 (germline): SGHVS, FQNEAQ. Trimming shortened V by 1 base and J by 6 bases, and 15 bases separated the two germline ends. The CDR3 contains 16 residues. The CDR3 region is CASSLESGGLAGELFF. The CDR3 DNA reads TGTGCCAGCAGCTTAGAATCAGGGGGACTCGCCGGGGAGCTGTTTTTT.

The chain carries TRBV7-2 and TRBJ2-3, with 9 bases fitting TRBD1. V was pared by 4 bases and J by 0 bases, with 8 bases of the junction left unmatched. Germline values: CDR1 SGHTA, CDR2 FQGNSA. The CDR3 length is 17 residues. CDR3 loop: CASSYPPGQGSTDTQYF. The CDR3 nucleotides are TGTGCCAGCAGCTACCCACCGGGACAGGGTAGCACAGATACGCAGTATTTT.

The V gene is TRBV5-4, the J gene TRBJ2-3; D may be TRBD2 (5 bases). CDR3 length: 15 residues. Germline CDR1 SGHNT, CDR2 YYREEE (reference sequence). V lost 4 bases, J lost 2 bases, and 14 bases lay in between. CDR3 amino acids: CASSTKQAVTDTQYF. The CDR3 nucleotides read TGTGCCAGCAGCACAAAGCAAGCGGTCACAGATACGCAGTATTTT.

The rearrangement joins TRBV29-1 to TRBJ1-2; 11 bases align to TRBD1. There are 15 residues in the CDR3. V dropped 5 bases and J dropped 7; count of bases not matched to a gene: 12. Germline V gene sequence: CDR1 SQVTM, CDR2 ANQGSEA. The CDR3 region has the DNA TGCAGCGTTTCCGGGACAGGGGGTGAAATGGGTGGCTACACCTTC. This translates into CSVSGTGGEMGGYTF.

The CDR3 DNA sequence: TGTGCCAGCAGGTCCTGGACAGGGATGAATGAAAAACTGTTTTTT. This encodes CASRSWTGMNEKLFF. This sequence joins TRBV6-5 and TRBJ1-4; 8 nucleotides line up with TRBD1. The CDR3 has 15 residues. Germline CDR1 reads MNHEY; CDR2 reads SVGAGI. V lost 6 bases, J lost 5 bases, and 8 bases stayed unmatched.

The gene calls are TRBV12-5 and TRBJ2-1; 8 bases line up with TRBD2. Germline values: CDR1 LGHNT, CDR2 FRNRAP. After removal of 1 base from V and 7 bases from J, the junction contained 6 bases not matched to a gene. There are 15 residues in the CDR3. The CDR3 spells CASGLGSGRTNEQFF. CDR3 sequence (DNA): TGTGCTAGTGGTTTGGGGAGCGGGAGAACGAATGAGCAGTTCTTC.

This chain joins TRBV6-2 or TRBV6-3 and TRBJ1-5; D might be TRBD1 (6 bases). Trimming stripped 0 bases from V and 2 bases from J, with 11 bases between. The CDR3 runs 16 residues. The germline CDR1 and CDR2 sequences are MNHEY and SVGEGT. CDR3 sequence reads: CASSYSSGAGNQPQHF. CDR3 nucleotides: TGTGCCAGCAGTTACTCTTCAGGGGCAGGCAATCAGCCCCAGCATTTT.

This clone was detected a few times. The J gene is TRBJ1-2, the V gene TRBV7-2; 7 nucleotides line up with TRBD1. The CDR3 is 13 amino acids. Germline CDR1 reads SGHTA; CDR2 reads FQGNSA. V was clipped by 3 bases and J by 8 bases; unmatched bases: 6. The CDR3 DNA is TGTGCCAGCAGCTTTGACAGGGTCAGGGGCTACACCTTC. This translates into CASSFDRVRGYTF.

The chain's CDR3 is CASSQLGGEDADTQYF. The CDR3, as DNA: TGTGCCAGCAGCCAACTGGGGGGGGAGGATGCAGATACGCAGTATTTT. The V call is TRBV3-1 (or the pseudogene TRBV3-2), the J call TRBJ2-3; 7 bases line up with TRBD2. V was clipped by 2 bases and J by 4 bases; unmatched bases: 9. This CDR3 region has 16 residues. From germline, CDR1 is LGHDT and CDR2 YNNKEL (reference sequence).